This T cell receptor beta chain was recovered during a study of control samples from healthy donors and cancer patients. Unmatched junction bases numbered 11, after V lost 5 bases and J lost 7 bases. The CDR3 runs 15 residues. Germline V gives CDR1 MNHEY, CDR2 SVGEGT. This table comes from immunoSEQ multiplex PCR, and its TCRdb copy is limited to in-frame clones, with some not included. The sample lists roughly 50,000 clones; 90% to 95% were seen once. Material: blood. The rearrangement uses TRBV6-2 or TRBV6-3 and TRBJ1-1, with TRBD1 matching over 9 bases. The sequence came from a man between 25 and 39 years old in good health. The CDR3 DNA follows: TGTGCCAGCAGTAAGCCCGGGACAGGGAGTCGTGAAGCTTTCTTT. This sequence encodes CASSKPGTGSREAFF.